This TCR beta chain appears in the sequencing data of a study of T cell responses to AZD1222 COVID-19 vaccine. Overall study results and limits: Dominant CD4 TCR responses targeted spike regions 160-218 and 743-854. Just a handful of AZD1222 recipients were seropositive at baseline. Two AZD1222 administrations were followed by greater Spike-specific TCR breadth and depth.

Worth noting for this clone: Its specificity is unknown.

Germline V lookup: CDR1 MGHRA, CDR2 YSYEKL. Deletions cut 4 bases from V and 0 bases from J, with 11 bases between. There are 15 residues in the CDR3. Some clones are missing from TCRdb's copy, which holds only in-frame ones; the method was immunoSEQ multiplex PCR. Of 110,000 or so clones in the sample, approximately 85% were seen once. The rearrangement uses TRBV4-1 and TRBJ2-3; D gene uncertain. The TCR originated in an adult in good health. The sample here was peripheral blood, taken on day 0 of AZD1222 vaccination. The CDR3 is CASSRGSPSTDTQYF. DNA of the CDR3: TGCGCCAGCAGCCGTGGGTCACCCAGCACAGATACGCAGTATTTT.